The rows below give T cell receptor beta chains drawn from one sample of a study of radiation and T cells in renal cell carcinoma. Profiling relied on immunoSEQ multiplex PCR, and the TCRdb table lists in-frame clones only, not all of them. The sample has about 74,000 clones; roughly 87% are singletons. Sequenced material: blood, taken from a patient whose treatment included radiotherapy and nephrectomy. These receptors were collected from a woman aged 70-85 years with renal cell carcinoma. Both conserved end residues are part of each CDR3.

V gene,J gene,CDR3 protein
TRBV5-1,TRBJ2-3,CASSLAGLGTDTQYF
TRBV5-1,TRBJ2-5,CASSLDGIGETQYF
TRBV27,TRBJ1-3,CASSLSLAVSGNTIYF
TRBV7-9,TRBJ2-5,CASSLVAETQYF
TRBV6-4,TRBJ2-1,CASSRKLAGEGNEQFF
TRBV6-5,TRBJ2-1,CASERTGLYNEQFF
TRBV28,TRBJ1-6,CASSLYRATYNSPLHF
TRBV5-1,TRBJ2-1,CASSLTGEGGEQFF
TRBV6-6,TRBJ2-6,CASKPGPDSGANVLTF
TRBV2,TRBJ1-1,CASSTIRNTEAFF
TRBV28,TRBJ2-5,CASSLHGFQETQYF
TRBV6-6,TRBJ2-2,CASSPTGSGELFF
TRBV7-6,TRBJ2-7,CASSLERAGGEQYF
TRBV13,TRBJ1-1,CASSRTGRAEAFF
TRBV4-1,TRBJ2-7,CASSHGTESYEQYF
TRBV2,TRBJ2-7,CASRQGVHPSYEQYF